This record concerns one TCR beta chain sequence. Antigen specificity is unknown. The source of the sample is a study of T cell repertoires in ileal Crohn's disease. Only in-frame clones appear in the TCRdb table, and some are missing; sequencing was by immunoSEQ multiplex PCR. The sample shows tens of thousands of clones, approximately 91% of them seen only once. Study results and caveats: Endoscopy was done a median roughly 6.9 months after surgery. Mucosal expansions were suggested to be mainly CD8 T cells. Active smokers at surgery had more clonal expansions than non-smokers.

Germline assignment: CDR1 SNHLY and CDR2 FYNNEI. This CDR3 has 14 amino acids. With 2 bases removed from V and 5 bases from J, the gap between germline ends came to 12 bases. The time point was: neoterminal ileum biopsy at postoperative endoscopy, about 6 months after surgery. V and J are TRBV2 and TRBJ1-1, with D possibly matching TRBD1 (5 bases). The source material was ileal tissue. This receptor was obtained from an adult with Crohn's disease. In DNA form, the CDR3 reads TGTGCCAGCAGTGAATGGGGGGGGTCGACTGAAGCTTTCTTT. Its translation is CASSEWGGSTEAFF. Full variable domain (outside the CDR3, taken from reference TRBV2 and TRBJ1-1): EPEVTQTPSHQVTQMGQEVILRCVPISNHLYFYWYRQILGQKVEFLVSFYNNEISEKSEIFDDQFSVERPDGSNFTLKIRSTKLEDSAMYFCASSEWGGSTEAFFGQGTRLTVV.